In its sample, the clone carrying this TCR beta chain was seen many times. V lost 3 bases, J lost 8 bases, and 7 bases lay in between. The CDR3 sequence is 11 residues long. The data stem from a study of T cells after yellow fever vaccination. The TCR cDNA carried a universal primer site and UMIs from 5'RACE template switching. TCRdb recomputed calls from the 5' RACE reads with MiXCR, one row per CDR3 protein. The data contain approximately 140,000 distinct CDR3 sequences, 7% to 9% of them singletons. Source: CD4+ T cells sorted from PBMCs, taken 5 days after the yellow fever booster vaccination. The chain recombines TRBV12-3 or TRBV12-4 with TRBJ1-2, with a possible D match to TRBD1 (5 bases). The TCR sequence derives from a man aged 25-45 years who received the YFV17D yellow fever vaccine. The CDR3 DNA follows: TGTGCCAGCAGTTTCGGGGGAGGCTACACCTTC. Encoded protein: CASSFGGGYTF.